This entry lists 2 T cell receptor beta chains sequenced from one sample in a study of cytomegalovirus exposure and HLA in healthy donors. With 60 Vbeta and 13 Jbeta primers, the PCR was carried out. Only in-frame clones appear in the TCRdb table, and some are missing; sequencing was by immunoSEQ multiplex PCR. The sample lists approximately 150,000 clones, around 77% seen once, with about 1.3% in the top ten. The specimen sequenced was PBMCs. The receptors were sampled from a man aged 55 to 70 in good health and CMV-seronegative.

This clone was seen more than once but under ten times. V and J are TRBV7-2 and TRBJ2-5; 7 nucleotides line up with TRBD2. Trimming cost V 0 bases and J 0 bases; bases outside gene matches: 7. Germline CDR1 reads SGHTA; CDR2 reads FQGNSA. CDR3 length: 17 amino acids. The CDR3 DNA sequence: TGTGCCAGCAGCTTAGCGCCGGCTAGCGGTCACCAAGAGACCCAGTACTTC. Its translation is CASSLAPASGHQETQYF. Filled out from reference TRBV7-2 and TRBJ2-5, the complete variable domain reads GAGVSQSPSNKVTEKGKDVELRCDPISGHTALYWYRQSLGQGLEFLIYFQGNSAPDKSGLPSDRFSAERTGGSVSTLTIQRTQQEDSAVYLCASSLAPASGHQETQYFGPGTRLLVL.

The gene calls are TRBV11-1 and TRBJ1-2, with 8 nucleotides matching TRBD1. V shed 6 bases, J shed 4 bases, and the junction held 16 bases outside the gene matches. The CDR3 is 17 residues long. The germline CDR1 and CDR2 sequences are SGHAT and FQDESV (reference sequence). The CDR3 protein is CASSSSPARGRGYGYTF. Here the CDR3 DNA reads TGTGCCAGCAGTTCAAGTCCGGCCAGGGGGCGCGGCTATGGCTACACCTTC. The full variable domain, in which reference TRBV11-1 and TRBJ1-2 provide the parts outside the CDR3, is EAEVAQSPRYKITEKSQAVAFWCDPISGHATLYWYRQILGQGPELLVQFQDESVVDDSQLPKDRFSAERLKGVDSTLKIQPAELGDSAMYLCASSSSPARGRGYGYTFGSGTRLTVV.